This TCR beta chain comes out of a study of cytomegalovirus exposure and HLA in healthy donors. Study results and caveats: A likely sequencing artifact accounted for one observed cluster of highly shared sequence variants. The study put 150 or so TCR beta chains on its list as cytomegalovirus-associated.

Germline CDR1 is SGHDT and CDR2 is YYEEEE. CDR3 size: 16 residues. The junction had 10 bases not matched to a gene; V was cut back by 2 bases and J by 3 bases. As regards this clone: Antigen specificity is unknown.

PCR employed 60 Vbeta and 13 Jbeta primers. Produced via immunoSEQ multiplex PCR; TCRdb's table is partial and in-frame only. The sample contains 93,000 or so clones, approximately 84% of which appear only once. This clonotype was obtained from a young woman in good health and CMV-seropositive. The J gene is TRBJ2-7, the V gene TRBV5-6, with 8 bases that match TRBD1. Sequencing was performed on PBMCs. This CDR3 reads CASSFRGLSYFYEQYF. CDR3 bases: TGTGCCAGCAGCTTCAGGGGGCTTAGCTACTTCTACGAGCAGTACTTC.